These 9 T cell receptor beta chains came from one sample sequenced in a study of breast tumors, draining lymph nodes, adjacent tissues. TCRdb re-analysed the multiplex PCR reads in MiXCR, keeping a single row per CDR3 protein. The sample records some 9,200 distinct CDR3 sequences, about two fifths being singletons. The source material was tumor-adjacent breast tissue. The source is a female donor with breast cancer. Some clones in this sample may be carry-over from other donors' samples.

This clonotype counts as large. V usage is TRBV5-5 and J usage is TRBJ2-7; no clear D gene. Trimming removed 7 bases from V and 0 bases from J, with 17 bases in between. This CDR3 has 15 residues. CDR1 is SGHKS and CDR2 is YYEKEE in the germline V gene (reference sequence). The chain's CDR3 is CASQQWSPSSYEQYF. The CDR3 DNA reads as TGTGCCAGCCAGCAGTGGAGCCCCAGCTCCTACGAGCAGTACTTC.

This clonotype was detected many times. The gene calls are TRBV25-1 and TRBJ2-1; 14 bases map to TRBD2. CDR1 and CDR2 (germline): MGHDK, SYGVNS. V gave up 4 bases and J gave up 7 bases; unmatched junction bases: 3. The CDR3 sequence is 15 residues long. Here the CDR3 DNA reads TGTGCCAGCAGTGGGGGGACTAGCGGGGGAAATGAGCAGTTCTTC. Amino acids: CASSGGTSGGNEQFF.

By share of the sample, this clonotype is medium-sized. The V and J genes are TRBV20-1 and TRBJ2-3; TRBD2 agrees at 10 bases. The germline V gene encodes CDR1 DFQATT and CDR2 SNEGSKA (reference sequence). The CDR3 has 16 residues. V lost 0 bases and J lost 4; bases outside the gene matches: 7. This chain's CDR3 is CSARDRSGRASDTQYF. In DNA, the CDR3 is TGCAGTGCTAGAGATCGAAGCGGGAGGGCATCAGATACGCAGTATTTT.

In this sample, this clonotype turned up many times. The chain carries TRBV15 and TRBJ2-3, with D hard to call. V was trimmed by 0 bases and J by 5 bases, leaving 3 bases between them. The CDR3 has 12 amino acids. The V gene's germline CDR1 is LNHNV and CDR2 YYDKDF (reference sequence). In DNA, the CDR3 is TGTGCCACCAGCAGAGATCAAGATACGCAGTATTTT. Amino acid sequence: CATSRDQDTQYF.

In its sample, this clonotype is medium-sized. The J gene is TRBJ1-6, the V gene TRBV29-1, with 7 bases that match TRBD1. J was trimmed by 10 bases and V by 6 bases; bases with no gene match: 9. Looked up from germline, CDR1 is SQVTM and CDR2 is ANQGSEA. This CDR3 region has 13 residues. The chain's CDR3 is CSVRDRDGSPLHF. CDR3 nucleotides: TGCAGCGTCCGAGACAGGGATGGGTCACCCCTCCACTTT.

Many counts were recorded for this clonotype. The rearrangement links TRBV28 to TRBJ1-6; D may be TRBD1 (6 bases). The germline V gene encodes CDR1 MDHEN and CDR2 SYDVKM. The CDR3 loop spans 15 amino acids. The ends were cut back, 8 bases at V and 2 bases at J, with 13 bases in the middle. CDR3 coding DNA: TGTGCCAGCGGAACAGGGCCTCCCTATAATTCACCCCTCCACTTT. This gives the protein CASGTGPPYNSPLHF.

The chain links TRBV7-8 to TRBJ2-1, with TRBD2 matching 14 bases. The CDR3 is 16 amino acids. The V gene's germline CDR1 is SGHVS and CDR2 FQNEAQ. Unmatched junction bases numbered 10, after V lost 5 bases and J lost 10 bases. This CDR3 reads CASSPTGTSGSGEQFF. The DNA for the CDR3 is TGTGCCAGCAGCCCGACCGGGACTAGCGGGAGCGGCGAGCAGTTCTTC.

In the case of this clonotype: Germline is not matched at one junction end, which may reflect a read error. The chain recombines TRBV9 with TRBJ1-4, with D possibly matching TRBD1 (5 bases). Germline V gene lookup returns CDR1 SGDLS and CDR2 YYNGEE. This CDR3 comprises 16 residues. This chain's CDR3 is CDSSVDGTAADEKLFF. In nucleotides, the CDR3 is TGTGACAGCAGCGTAGACGGGACTGCTGCTGATGAAAAACTGTTTTTT.

This clonotype was counted many times. V usage is TRBV29-1 and J usage is TRBJ2-3, with D hard to call. Per germline, CDR1 SQVTM and CDR2 ANQGSEA. This CDR3 is 15 amino acids long. V was pared by 2 bases and J by 1 base, with 13 bases between. For the CDR3, the DNA is TGCAGCGTTGAACACGACCGAGCAGGCACAGATACGCAGTATTTT. Translated, it gives CSVEHDRAGTDTQYF.